These 7 T cell receptor beta chains were sequenced from one sample in a study of blood T cell repertoires in COVID-19. The data were produced by immunoSEQ multiplex PCR, yet TCRdb's version contains in-frame clones alone and is incomplete. The sample shows around 260,000 clones, roughly nine tenths of them seen only once. Sequencing was done on a sample of peripheral blood. The receptors were sampled from a woman in her 40s who had recovered from COVID-19.

The chain links TRBV24-1 to TRBJ2-3; 9 nucleotides line up with TRBD2. CDR3 length: 16 residues. The trim removed 4 bases at V and 2 bases at J, leaving 6 bases unmatched. Looked up from germline, CDR1 is KGHDR and CDR2 is SFDVKD. CDR3 residues: CATSDGLAGITDTQYF. In nucleotides, the CDR3 is TGTGCCACCAGTGACGGGCTAGCGGGGATCACAGATACGCAGTATTTT.

This chain connects TRBV19 to TRBJ2-7; TRBD1 might be the D (5 bases). Trimming took 5 bases from V and 2 from J, leaving 13 bases between them. The germline gives CDR1 LNHDA, CDR2 SQIVND (reference sequence). CDR3 length: 14 amino acids. For the CDR3, the DNA is TGTGCCAGTAGTGCCACAGGAGCCACCTACGAGCAGTACTTC. Protein: CASSATGATYEQYF.

This clone occurred once. The rearrangement links TRBV6-1 to TRBJ2-3; 8 bases line up with TRBD2. Germline V lookup: CDR1 MNHNS, CDR2 SASEGT. The J segment lost 3 bases and the V segment lost 7 bases, leaving 9 bases of the junction unmatched. This CDR3 contains 15 residues. CDR3 sequence reads: CASTTAGAGTDTQYF. As DNA, the CDR3 is TGTGCCAGCACCACAGCGGGAGCGGGTACAGATACGCAGTATTTT.

This chain joins TRBV2 and TRBJ1-5; 10 nucleotides match TRBD1. This CDR3 is built from 17 residues. Trimming removed 0 bases from V and 5 bases from J; junction bases left unmatched: 7. Germline V gene data show CDR1 as SNHLY and CDR2 as FYNNEI. The CDR3 is CASSEAPGTGEDQPQHF. CDR3 bases: TGTGCCAGCAGTGAAGCCCCAGGGACAGGGGAGGATCAGCCCCAGCATTTT.

The chain combines TRBV5-1 with TRBJ2-3, with 14 positions matching TRBD2. Germline V gene data show CDR1 as SGHRS and CDR2 as YFSETQ. There are 19 residues in the CDR3. V gave up 1 base and J gave up 1 base; unmatched junction bases: 8. The chain's CDR3 is CASSLWGLAGARGTDTQYF. In DNA form, the CDR3 reads TGCGCCAGCAGCTTGTGGGGACTAGCGGGAGCGCGGGGCACAGATACGCAGTATTTT.

The chain joins TRBV10-3 to TRBJ1-3; D perhaps matches TRBD1 (5 bases). The germline gives CDR1 ENHRY, CDR2 SYGVKD. This CDR3 has 13 residues. Trimming took 2 bases from V and 8 from J, leaving 10 bases between them. The DNA of the CDR3 is TGTGCCATCAGTGAGGGCACAGGCTACACCATATATTTT. This encodes CAISEGTGYTIYF.

The chain is built from TRBV18 and TRBJ1-4; D possibly corresponds to TRBD1 (5 bases). Germline V gene sequence: CDR1 KGHSH, CDR2 LQKENI. The CDR3 spans 16 residues. V gave up 3 bases and J gave up 8 bases, with 19 bases separating them. The DNA for the CDR3 is TGTGCCAGCTCACCCGATACCGGGGGGATCAGCGAAAAACTGTTTTTT. Translation: CASSPDTGGISEKLFF.